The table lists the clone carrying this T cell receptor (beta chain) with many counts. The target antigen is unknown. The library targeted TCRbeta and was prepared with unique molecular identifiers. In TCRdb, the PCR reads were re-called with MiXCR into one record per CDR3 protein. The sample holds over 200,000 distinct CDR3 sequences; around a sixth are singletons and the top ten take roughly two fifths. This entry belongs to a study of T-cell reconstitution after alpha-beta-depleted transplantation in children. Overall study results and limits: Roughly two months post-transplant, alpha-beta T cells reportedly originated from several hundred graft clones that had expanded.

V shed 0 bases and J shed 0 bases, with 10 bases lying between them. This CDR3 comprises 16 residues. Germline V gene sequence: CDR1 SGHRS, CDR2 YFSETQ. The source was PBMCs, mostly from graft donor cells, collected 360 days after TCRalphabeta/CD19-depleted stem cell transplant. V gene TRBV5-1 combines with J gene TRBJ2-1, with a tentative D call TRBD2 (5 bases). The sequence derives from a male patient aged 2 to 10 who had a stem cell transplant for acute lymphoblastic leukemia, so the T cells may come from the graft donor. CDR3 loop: CASSLEERNSYNEQFF. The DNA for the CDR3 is TGCGCCAGCAGCTTGGAGGAGCGGAACTCCTACAATGAGCAGTTCTTC.